This passage covers 11 T cell receptor beta chains from one sample sequenced in a study of blood T cell repertoires in COVID-19. Sequencing was performed with immunoSEQ multiplex PCR; in TCRdb, only in-frame clones are kept and a portion is missing. The data contain about 32,000 clones, about 89% of them singletons. The sequenced sample was peripheral blood. The receptors were sampled from a man in his 60s with acute or convalescent COVID-19.

The CDR3 spells CASSFQGAGTEAFF. CDR3 sequence (DNA): TGCGCCAGCAGCTTTCAGGGGGCTGGGACTGAAGCTTTCTTT. The rearrangement joins TRBV5-1 to TRBJ1-1, with TRBD1 matching 8 bases. Germline values: CDR1 SGHRS, CDR2 YFSETQ. This CDR3 has 14 amino acids. The ends lost 2 bases at V and 5 bases at J; junction bases unmatched: 5.

The chain links TRBV5-1 to TRBJ2-5; 7 bases are shared with TRBD2. J gave up 2 bases and V 0 bases, and 7 bases lay outside the gene matches. Germline CDR1 reads SGHRS; CDR2 reads YFSETQ. This CDR3 has 16 residues. In DNA form, the CDR3 reads TGCGCCAGCAGCTTGGCTGGGACGGGGGGACAAGAGACCCAGTACTTC. This sequence encodes CASSLAGTGGQETQYF. Full variable domain (outside the CDR3, taken from reference TRBV5-1 and TRBJ2-5): KAGVTQTPRYLIKTRGQQVTLSCSPISGHRSVSWYQQTPGQGLQFLFEYFSETQRNKGNFPGRFSGRQFSNSRSEMNVSTLELGDSALYLCASSLAGTGGQETQYFGPGTRLLVL.

A remark on this clone: This sample includes further DNA sequences coding for the same CDR3. The chain carries TRBV9 and TRBJ2-2, with TRBD2 matching 7 bases. The CDR3 totals 13 residues. Trimming took 2 bases from V and 5 from J; bases not matched to a gene: 0. Germline V lookup: CDR1 SGDLS, CDR2 YYNGEE. The CDR3 DNA follows: TGTGCCAGCAGCGTCGGGGGGACCGGGGAGCTGTTTTTT. The encoded protein is CASSVGGTGELFF.

The genes are TRBV4-1 and TRBJ1-1; possible D gene TRBD1, 6 bases. Trimming left V 4 bases short and J 6 bases short, with 21 bases between. Germline CDR1 is MGHRA and CDR2 is YSYEKL. This CDR3 is 16 amino acids long. The CDR3 bases are TGCGCCAGCAGCCCGCGGACGGGGGGGCTCCCGCCTGAAGCTTTCTTT. Its protein product is CASSPRTGGLPPEAFF.

The genes are TRBV19 and TRBJ2-2; TRBD1 is a possible D gene (5 bases). Trimming removed 2 bases from V and 6 bases from J, with 10 bases in between. Per germline, CDR1 LNHDA and CDR2 SQIVND (reference sequence). The CDR3 sequence is 14 residues long. CDR3 nucleotides: TGTGCCAGTAGTATACAGGGAAGAGCCGGGGAGCTGTTTTTT. The encoded protein is CASSIQGRAGELFF.

This clone was detected only once. This chain links TRBV6-2 or TRBV6-3 with TRBJ1-1; possibly TRBD1 for D (5 bases). The CDR3 spans 13 residues. Germline CDR1 MNHEY, CDR2 SVGEGT. Trimming took 6 bases from V and 4 from J, leaving 12 bases between them. The CDR3 protein is CASSPWGGTEAFF. DNA for the CDR3: TGTGCCAGCAGCCCGTGGGGGGGCACTGAAGCTTTCTTT.

The V call is TRBV5-1, the J call TRBJ2-1, with TRBD1 matching over 9 bases. J was trimmed by 0 bases and V by 2 bases; bases with no gene match: 9. Germline lookup yields CDR1 SGHRS and CDR2 YFSETQ. The CDR3 is 18 amino acids. This CDR3 is CASSFRTGVSLSYNEQFF. As DNA, the CDR3 is TGCGCCAGCAGCTTTCGGACAGGGGTATCTCTCTCCTACAATGAGCAGTTCTTC.

The V call is TRBV11-3, the J call TRBJ2-7; D is unclear. The CDR3 spans 14 residues. Trimming took 1 base from V and 4 from J, leaving 11 bases between them. The germline CDR1 and CDR2 sequences are SGHNT and YENEEA. DNA of the CDR3: TGTGCCAGCAGCTTAGTCTACAGCCTATACGAGCAGTACTTC. Protein sequence: CASSLVYSLYEQYF.

This clone has just a few counts. The V gene is TRBV3-1 (or the pseudogene TRBV3-2), the J gene TRBJ1-2; D gene uncertain. Trimming removed 1 base at V and 3 bases at J, with 3 bases between. This CDR3 region has 12 residues. Germline V lookup: CDR1 LGHDT, CDR2 YNNKEL (reference sequence). DNA of the CDR3: TGTGCCAGCAGCCAAGTAGACTATGGCTACACCTTC. Its protein product is CASSQVDYGYTF.

The gene calls are TRBV5-6 and TRBJ1-1; D may be TRBD1 (6 bases). Germline CDR1 is SGHDT and CDR2 is YYEEEE. The CDR3 runs to 13 residues. The V and J ends lost 5 bases and 1 base respectively, with 9 bases between them. CDR3 residues: CASRQGWNTEAFF. CDR3 nucleotides: TGTGCCAGCAGACAGGGCTGGAACACTGAAGCTTTCTTT.

The chain links TRBV9 to TRBJ1-1, with a weak D call TRBD1 (6 bases). This CDR3 contains 13 residues. Germline V lookup: CDR1 SGDLS, CDR2 YYNGEE. V was clipped by 4 bases and J by 5 bases, with 12 bases between them. The DNA of the CDR3 is TGTGCCAGCAGCTACGGGACACGGACTGAAGCTTTCTTT. Protein sequence: CASSYGTRTEAFF.